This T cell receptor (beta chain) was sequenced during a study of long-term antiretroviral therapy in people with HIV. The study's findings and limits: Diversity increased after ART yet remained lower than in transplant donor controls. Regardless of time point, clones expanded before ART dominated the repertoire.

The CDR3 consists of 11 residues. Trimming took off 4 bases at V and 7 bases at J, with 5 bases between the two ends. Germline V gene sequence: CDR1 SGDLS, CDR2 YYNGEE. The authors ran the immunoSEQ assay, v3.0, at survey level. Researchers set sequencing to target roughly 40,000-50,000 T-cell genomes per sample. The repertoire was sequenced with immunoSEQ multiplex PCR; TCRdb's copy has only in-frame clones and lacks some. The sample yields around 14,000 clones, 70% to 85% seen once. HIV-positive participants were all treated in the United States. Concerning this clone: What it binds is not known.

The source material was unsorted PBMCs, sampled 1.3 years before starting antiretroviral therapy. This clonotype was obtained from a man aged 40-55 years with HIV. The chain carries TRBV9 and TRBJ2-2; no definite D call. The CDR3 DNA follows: TGTGCCAGCAGCCTTTACGGGGAGCTGTTTTTT. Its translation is CASSLYGELFF.